Listed here are 28 T cell receptor beta chains from one sample, sequenced in a study of T cell repertoires in cytomegalovirus infection. TCRdb re-called the reads with MiXCR, one entry per CDR3 protein. There are over 150,000 distinct CDR3 sequences in the sample; approximately 17% occur only once, and 20% to 25% lies in the top ten. The specimen was CD8+ T cells from PBMCs. The receptors were gathered from a human donor in good health (CMV status not recorded). Some clones in this sample may be carry-over from other donors' samples.

The chain has TRBV6-1 and TRBJ2-5, with TRBD2 matching over 9 bases. CDR3 size: 14 residues. From germline, CDR1 is MNHNS and CDR2 SASEGT. The V segment lost 8 bases and the J segment 4 bases; nucleotides outside the gene matches: 8. The DNA for the CDR3 is TGTGCCAGCTCTCTAGCGGGGTTTGGAGAGACCCAGTACTTC. Translation: CASSLAGFGETQYF.

This clonotype was found once. V is TRBV11-2 and J is TRBJ2-1, with D possibly being TRBD1 or TRBD2 (5 bases each). The CDR3 consists of 17 residues. The germline V gene has CDR1 SGHAT and CDR2 FQNNGV. Trimming pared 2 bases from V and 1 base from J, leaving 15 bases between. CDR3 nucleotide sequence: TGTGCCAGCAGCTTAAGGGGCAGGGAGAGGTCCTACAATGAGCAGTTCTTC. Translation gives CASSLRGRERSYNEQFF.

This clonotype was seen only a few times. V usage is TRBV4-2 and J usage is TRBJ2-7, with D unresolved. The V gene lost 3 bases and the J gene lost 6 bases, with 21 bases spanning the gap. Per germline, CDR1 LGHNA and CDR2 YNFKEQ. The CDR3 runs to 16 residues. In nucleotides, the CDR3 is TGTGCCAGCAGCCAGGACCTTATAAGGCTTGACTCCGAGCAGTACTTC. It specifies CASSQDLIRLDSEQYF.

This sequence joins TRBV6-2 or TRBV6-3 and TRBJ2-5, with D possibly being TRBD1 (5 bases). Germline V gene sequence: CDR1 MNHEY, CDR2 SVGEGT. This CDR3 contains 13 residues. Trimming removed 4 bases from V and 5 bases from J, with 11 bases in between. The CDR3 sequence is CASSSTGFETQYF. CDR3 bases: TGTGCCAGCAGTTCAACAGGTTTCGAGACCCAGTACTTC.

The V and J genes are TRBV7-9 and TRBJ2-2; D is perhaps TRBD2 (6 bases). Germline values: CDR1 SEHNR, CDR2 FQNEAQ (reference sequence). This CDR3 contains 14 residues. Trimming removed 6 bases at V and 7 bases at J, with 15 bases between. CDR3: CASRPRGGGGELFF. The CDR3 DNA reads as TGTGCCAGCAGACCCCGGGGAGGCGGCGGGGAGCTGTTTTTT.

This clonotype came up a few times. V gene TRBV7-6 combines with J gene TRBJ2-7; 10 bases agree with TRBD1. CDR3 length: 19 amino acids. Trimming took 1 base from V and 1 from J; bases not matched to a gene: 13. Per the germline V gene, CDR1 is SGHVS and CDR2 is FNYEAQ. CDR3 residues: CASSLGGTGAPPQSYEQYF. CDR3 DNA: TGTGCCAGCAGCTTAGGAGGGACAGGGGCACCTCCGCAATCCTACGAGCAGTACTTC.

This clonotype was seen more than once but under ten times. The V call is TRBV7-9, the J call TRBJ1-5; no reliable D call. CDR3 length: 12 residues. Trimming removed 4 bases at V and 5 bases at J, with 6 bases between. Germline V gene lookup returns CDR1 SEHNR and CDR2 FQNEAQ (reference sequence). In DNA, the CDR3 is TGTGCCAGCAGCTCGATTGATCAGCCCCAGCATTTT. Translated, it gives CASSSIDQPQHF.

The rearrangement joins TRBV7-9 to TRBJ1-4, with D unresolved. Looked up from germline, CDR1 is SEHNR and CDR2 is FQNEAQ (reference sequence). Deletions cut 5 bases from V and 8 bases from J, with 12 bases between. The CDR3 runs to 13 residues. CDR3 region: CASSNDPREKLFF. CDR3 coding DNA: TGTGCCAGCAGCAACGACCCGAGGGAAAAACTGTTTTTT.

This clonotype was seen more than once but under ten times. V is TRBV7-9 and J is TRBJ2-7, with TRBD2 identical over 7 bases. Germline V gives CDR1 SEHNR, CDR2 FQNEAQ (reference sequence). This CDR3 is built from 16 residues. V gave up 4 bases and J gave up 3 bases; unmatched junction bases: 12. The CDR3 spells CASSSLAASGDYEQYF. DNA for the CDR3: TGTGCCAGCAGCTCTCTAGCGGCCTCTGGGGACTACGAGCAGTACTTC.

The chain carries TRBV28 and TRBJ2-5, with TRBD1 matching over 7 bases. V trimming: 5 bases; J trimming: 6 bases; junction bases outside the gene matches: 15. CDR1 and CDR2 (germline): MDHEN, SYDVKM. The CDR3 covers 16 residues. This CDR3 is CASSRSIGTETKTQYF. The CDR3 nucleotides are TGTGCCAGCAGTCGCTCTATAGGGACAGAAACGAAGACCCAGTACTTC.

This rearrangement joins TRBV6-5 to TRBJ1-1, with D hard to call. The V end was cut by 0 bases, the J end by 1 base, with 12 bases between. This CDR3 has 16 amino acids. CDR1 is MNHEY, CDR2 SVGAGI, per germline. CDR3 bases: TGTGCCAGCAGTTACTCGCGGTTGGCGGAGAACACTGAAGCTTTCTTT. Protein product: CASSYSRLAENTEAFF.

This clonotype has a handful of counts. V and J are TRBV28 and TRBJ1-5; possible D gene TRBD1, 6 bases. The CDR3 runs to 15 residues. From germline, CDR1 is MDHEN and CDR2 SYDVKM. Trimming removed 5 bases at V and 3 bases at J, with 14 bases between. In DNA form, the CDR3 reads TGTGCCAGCAGTCAAAGGGGGTATGCCAATCAGCCCCAGCATTTT. Its protein is CASSQRGYANQPQHF.

This clonotype has only a few counts. The rearrangement uses TRBV2 and TRBJ2-3; a weak D match, TRBD1 (6 bases). The CDR3 length is 16 residues. Looked up from germline, CDR1 is SNHLY and CDR2 is FYNNEI. V lost 4 bases, J lost 0 bases, and 14 bases lay in between. Here the CDR3 reads CASSALDSSSTDTQYF. The CDR3 DNA follows: TGTGCCAGCAGTGCTTTGGACAGCTCTAGCACAGATACGCAGTATTTT. Variable domain in full (rest from reference TRBV2 and TRBJ2-3): EPEVTQTPSHQVTQMGQEVILRCVPISNHLYFYWYRQILGQKVEFLVSFYNNEISEKSEIFDDQFSVERPDGSNFTLKIRSTKLEDSAMYFCASSALDSSSTDTQYFGPGTRLTVL.

The V and J genes are TRBV5-1 and TRBJ2-1; 7 bases are shared with TRBD2. Per germline, CDR1 SGHRS and CDR2 YFSETQ. The CDR3 is 18 amino acids. Unmatched junction bases numbered 9, after V lost 0 bases and J lost 0 bases. As DNA, the CDR3 is TGCGCCAGCAGCTTGGTTGGGGCGGGGGTGAGCTCCTACAATGAGCAGTTCTTC. Translation gives CASSLVGAGVSSYNEQFF.

V gene TRBV12-3 or TRBV12-4 combines with J gene TRBJ2-5; 9 bases line up with TRBD2. This CDR3 is 15 amino acids long. V shed 5 bases, J shed 7 bases, and the junction held 11 bases outside the gene matches. For the CDR3, the DNA is TGTGCCAGCAGTGCGACTAGCGGCCTCCAGGGGACCCAGTACTTC. Translation gives CASSATSGLQGTQYF.

The genes are TRBV7-8 and TRBJ2-1, with 7 bases identical to TRBD2. Trimming removed 4 bases from V and 10 bases from J; junction bases left unmatched: 10. This CDR3 is built from 14 residues. In germline, CDR1 is SGHVS, CDR2 FQNEAQ. The DNA of the CDR3 is TGTGCCAGCAGCTGGGGAGGGGCTAGCGGCGAGCAGTTCTTC. It yields the protein CASSWGGASGEQFF.

This sequence joins TRBV6-5 and TRBJ2-2, with D hard to call. Trimming shortened V by 2 bases and J by 2 bases, and 3 bases separated the two germline ends. The CDR3 is 13 amino acids. Per the germline V gene, CDR1 is MNHEY and CDR2 is SVGAGI. In DNA, the CDR3 is TGTGCCAGCAGTTACATTAACACCGGGGAGCTGTTTTTT. This sequence encodes CASSYINTGELFF.

The V gene is TRBV7-6, the J gene TRBJ2-3, with no clear D. Germline-derived CDR1 and CDR2 are SGHVS and FNYEAQ. The CDR3 loop spans 15 amino acids. Deletions cut 1 base from V and 1 base from J, with 9 bases between. Here the CDR3 DNA reads TGTGCCAGCAGCTTAGAGATCCTGGGCACAGATACGCAGTATTTT. It yields the protein CASSLEILGTDTQYF.

This clonotype was seen a handful of times. This chain connects TRBV11-1 to TRBJ2-7, with 8 bases aligning to TRBD1. J lost 4 bases, V lost 5 bases, and 10 bases had no gene match. Looked up from germline, CDR1 is SGHAT and CDR2 is FQDESV (reference sequence). The CDR3 covers 15 residues. The CDR3 loop is CASSPKTGEPYEQYF. The CDR3 DNA reads as TGTGCCAGCAGCCCCAAGACAGGGGAGCCTTACGAGCAGTACTTC.

With respect to this clonotype: The junction shows a germline mismatch at one end, possibly a read error. The chain employs TRBV4-1 and TRBJ2-2, with 10 bases lining up with TRBD1. Germline V CDR1 and CDR2: MGHRA, YSYEKL. The CDR3 length is 14 residues. CDR3: CASTGTGVPGELFF. The CDR3 DNA reads as TGTGCCAGCACCGGGACAGGGGTCCCCGGGGAGCTGTTTTTT.

This clonotype was detected a few times. The chain employs TRBV27 and TRBJ2-3; D possibly uses TRBD1 or TRBD2 (5 bases each). The V gene's germline CDR1 is MNHEY and CDR2 SMNVEV (reference sequence). The V end lost 5 bases, the J end lost 4 bases, and 19 bases lay between the germline ends. There are 16 residues in the CDR3. The CDR3 region is CASSGRGLHLSDTQYF. The CDR3 DNA follows: TGTGCCAGCAGTGGCCGGGGCCTCCATCTGTCAGATACGCAGTATTTT.

This clonotype was found a few times. The chain uses TRBV2 and TRBJ1-4; TRBD1 is a possible D gene (5 bases). Trimming stripped 7 bases from V and 3 bases from J, with 9 bases between. The CDR3 has 13 amino acids. Germline CDR1 is SNHLY and CDR2 is FYNNEI. CDR3 sequence reads: CASKGPSNEKLFF. The CDR3 DNA reads TGTGCCAGCAAGGGGCCCTCTAATGAAAAACTGTTTTTT.

This clonotype was seen ten or more times. The rearrangement uses TRBV12-3 or TRBV12-4 and TRBJ2-3; D is ambiguous. CDR3 size: 11 residues. V gave up 4 bases and J gave up 4 bases, with 3 bases separating them. The CDR3 coding sequence is TGTGCCAGCAGTTCCGCAGATACGCAGTATTTT. Protein sequence: CASSSADTQYF.

The chain couples TRBV6-1 to TRBJ2-1; TRBD1 matches 8 bases. The CDR3 extends over 15 amino acids. With 7 bases clipped from V and 3 bases from J, the junction kept 8 bases outside the gene matches. Germline-derived CDR1 and CDR2 are MNHNS and SASEGT. DNA for the CDR3: TGTGCCAGCAATAGGGGACAGGAGGGCTACAATGAGCAGTTCTTC. Translated, it gives CASNRGQEGYNEQFF.

CDR3 sequence (DNA): TGTGCCAGCAGCATACTAGCGGGGGGGCCTTCAGATACGCAGTATTTT. Its translation is CASSILAGGPSDTQYF. The chain uses TRBV28 and TRBJ2-3; 13 positions match TRBD2. This CDR3 region has 16 residues. Germline CDR1 is MDHEN and CDR2 is SYDVKM. V lost 6 bases, J lost 4 bases, and 7 bases stayed unmatched. Full variable domain (rest looked up from reference TRBV28 and TRBJ2-3): DVKVTQSSRYLVKRTGEKVFLECVQDMDHENMFWYRQDPGLGLRLIYFSYDVKMKEKGDIPEGYSVSREKKERFSLILESASTNQTSMYLCASSILAGGPSDTQYFGPGTRLTVL.

The chain carries TRBV25-1 and TRBJ2-7; D tentatively fits TRBD1 or TRBD2 (5 bases each). Germline CDR1 is MGHDK and CDR2 is SYGVNS. The length of the CDR3 is 17 residues. V lost 7 bases, J lost 3 bases, and 25 bases lay in between. For the CDR3, the DNA is TGTGCCAGCATTCGAATAGGGGCGGGTGGGCCCCACTACGAGCAGTACTTC. Translation gives CASIRIGAGGPHYEQYF.

This clonotype was seen only a few times. This chain connects TRBV7-8 to TRBJ2-3; D remains unclear. V gave up 1 base and J gave up 2 bases, with 10 bases separating them. CDR1 SGHVS and CDR2 FQNEAQ come from the germline V gene. The CDR3 is made up of 15 amino acids. For the CDR3, the DNA is TGTGCCAGCAGCTTAGGATTACAGAACACAGATACGCAGTATTTT. This sequence encodes CASSLGLQNTDTQYF.

This clonotype was counted only a few times. The rearrangement joins TRBV7-6 to TRBJ2-1; no clear D gene. The germline V gene has CDR1 SGHVS and CDR2 FNYEAQ. Deletions cut 5 bases from V and 2 bases from J, with 7 bases between. The CDR3 consists of 13 residues. CDR3 nucleotide sequence: TGTGCCAGCAGCCCAAAAGCCTACAATGAGCAGTTCTTC. Its translation is CASSPKAYNEQFF.